Sequencing of this T cell receptor beta chain was carried out in a study of blood T cell repertoires in COVID-19. On the study more broadly: PBMCs, B-cell-depleted T cells, or T cells were the source of the cDNA or gDNA that made up the material.

Authors' processing steps: From reference gene primer amplification, estimates of nucleated cell counts were derived. TCRdb keeps only in-frame clones here, not all; method: immunoSEQ multiplex PCR. D and trimming were read from the DNA, whereas the V and J calls and clone size are those reported in that table. Among 150,000 to 200,000 clones listed, approximately 83% were seen once. This CDR3 comprises 18 residues. Germline CDR1 and CDR2: SGHRS and YFSETQ. Trimming removed 3 bases from V and 2 bases from J; junction bases left unmatched: 9. Material: peripheral blood. V and J are TRBV5-1 and TRBJ2-5, with TRBD2 matching 14 bases. The origin of this receptor is a human donor with acute or convalescent COVID-19. The donor label of this sample is uncertain. The CDR3 coding sequence is TGCGCCAGCAGCTCCGGACTAGCGGGGGGCCCTTCACAAGAGACCCAGTACTTC. It encodes CASSSGLAGGPSQETQYF.